This TCR beta chain was sequenced in a study of OX40 agonist ivuxolimab in advanced cancers. The V gene end was trimmed by 2 bases and the J gene end by 3 bases; junction bases not matched to a gene: 9. CDR1 and CDR2 (germline): PRHDT, FYEKMQ (reference sequence). The CDR3 contains 16 residues. Repertoires were generated with immunoSEQ multiplex PCR, while TCRdb's copy carries only in-frame clones and drops some. Of about 89,000 clones in the sample, about 88% were seen once. This chain joins TRBV13 and TRBJ1-1, with 7 bases matching TRBD1. This receptor was identified in an adult with an advanced solid tumor such as melanoma, head and neck, liver or kidney cancer. The specimen comprised CD4+ or CD8+ T cells sorted from blood, sampled in a trial of the OX40 agonist ivuxolimab. The CDR3 coding sequence is TGTGCCAGCAGCTTAAGACAGGGAAGGGTCGACACTGAAGCTTTCTTT. Encoded protein: CASSLRQGRVDTEAFF.